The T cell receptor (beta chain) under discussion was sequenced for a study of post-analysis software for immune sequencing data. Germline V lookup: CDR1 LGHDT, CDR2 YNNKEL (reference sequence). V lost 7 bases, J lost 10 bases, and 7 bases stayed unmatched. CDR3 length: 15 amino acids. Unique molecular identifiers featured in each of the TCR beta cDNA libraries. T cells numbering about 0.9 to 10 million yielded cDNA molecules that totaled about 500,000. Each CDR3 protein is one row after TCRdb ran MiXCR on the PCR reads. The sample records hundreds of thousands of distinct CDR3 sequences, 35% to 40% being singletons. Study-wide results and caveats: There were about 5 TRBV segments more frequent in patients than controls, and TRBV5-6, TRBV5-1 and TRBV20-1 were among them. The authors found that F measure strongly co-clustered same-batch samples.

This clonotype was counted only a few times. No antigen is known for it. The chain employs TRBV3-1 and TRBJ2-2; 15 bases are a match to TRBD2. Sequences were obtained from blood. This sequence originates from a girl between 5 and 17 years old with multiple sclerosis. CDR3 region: CASTGLAGGREELFF. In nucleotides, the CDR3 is TGTGCCAGCACCGGACTAGCGGGGGGGCGCGAGGAGCTGTTTTTT. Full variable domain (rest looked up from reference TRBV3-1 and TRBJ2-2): DTAVSQTPKYLVTQMGNDKSIKCEQNLGHDTMYWYKQDSKKFLKIMFSYNNKELIINETVPNRFSPKSPDKAHLNLHINSLELGDSAVYFCASTGLAGGREELFFGEGSRLTVL.